This is a list of T cell receptor beta chains from one sample in a study of identical twins. MiXCR, applied by TCRdb to the 5' RACE reads, yields one record per CDR3 protein. The sample holds 200,000 to 250,000 distinct CDR3 sequences, 11% to 15% seen once. Sequenced: memory (CD45RO+) T cells sorted from blood. These receptor sequences come from a woman aged 18-30 years in good health. CDR3s include the opening cysteine and the closing phenylalanine or tryptophan. Fields, in order: J gene, V gene, D gene, clone size, CDR3 DNA, CDR3 protein. D genes are given only for firm matches. Clone size appears in some rows only: once, few, many, or a class for an expanded clone.

J gene: TRBJ2-5
V gene: TRBV20-1
D gene: TRBD1
clone size: few
CDR3 DNA: TGCAGTGCTAGACGACAGGGGAGAGGGCAAGAGACCCAGTACTTC
CDR3 protein: CSARRQGRGQETQYF

J gene: TRBJ1-1
V gene: TRBV28
D gene: .
clone size: .
CDR3 DNA: TGTGCCAGCAGTTTCCCTCGACAGAGGACTGAAGCTTTCTTT
CDR3 protein: CASSFPRQRTEAFF

J gene: TRBJ2-1
V gene: TRBV4-2
D gene: TRBD2
clone size: many
CDR3 DNA: TGTGCCAGCAGCCAAGATGGACTAGCCTCCAATGAGCAGTTCTTC
CDR3 protein: CASSQDGLASNEQFF

J gene: TRBJ1-1
V gene: TRBV5-1
D gene: TRBD1
clone size: many
CDR3 DNA: TGCGCCAGCAGCTACGGACAGGAGGGAATGATCGCTTTCTTT
CDR3 protein: CASSYGQEGMIAFF

J gene: TRBJ1-2
V gene: TRBV6-1
D gene: .
clone size: .
CDR3 DNA: TGTGCCAGCCGGAGATCCGGCAGAGCTAACTATGGCTACACCTTC
CDR3 protein: CASRRSGRANYGYTF

J gene: TRBJ2-7
V gene: TRBV3-1
D gene: .
clone size: few
CDR3 DNA: TGTGCCAGCAGCCAAGGGGACTTTCGAGCCTACGAGCAGTACTTC
CDR3 protein: CASSQGDFRAYEQYF

J gene: TRBJ2-5
V gene: TRBV10-2
D gene: TRBD2
clone size: .
CDR3 DNA: TGCGCCAGTACTACTGGGGCTAGCGGAGACCAAGAGACCCAGTACTTC
CDR3 protein: CASTTGASGDQETQYF

J gene: TRBJ1-3
V gene: TRBV4-1
D gene: .
clone size: many
CDR3 DNA: TGCGCCAGCAGCCAAGTGGATATGGGACTTATCTCTGGAAACACCATATATTTT
CDR3 protein: CASSQVDMGLISGNTIYF

J gene: TRBJ1-5
V gene: TRBV9
D gene: .
clone size: .
CDR3 DNA: TGTGCCAGCAGCGTCCACGGACAGAGCAATCAGCCCCAGCATTTT
CDR3 protein: CASSVHGQSNQPQHF

J gene: TRBJ2-7
V gene: TRBV6-2/TRBV6-3
D gene: .
clone size: .
CDR3 DNA: TGTGCCAGCAGTCACCCGACCAGGGGAAAGTACGAGCAGTACTTC
CDR3 protein: CASSHPTRGKYEQYF

J gene: TRBJ2-7
V gene: TRBV10-3
D gene: .
clone size: many
CDR3 DNA: TGTGCCATCAGTGTAACGAGTCCAACCTACGAGCAGTACTTC
CDR3 protein: CAISVTSPTYEQYF

J gene: TRBJ2-5
V gene: TRBV27
D gene: TRBD1
clone size: many
CDR3 DNA: TGTGCCAGCAGTTTTAGTCCCAGGGGGAGAGTCCAAGTGACCCAGTACTTC
CDR3 protein: CASSFSPRGRVQVTQYF

J gene: TRBJ2-1
V gene: TRBV3-1
D gene: TRBD2
clone size: .
CDR3 DNA: TGTGCCAGCAGCCAAGATAGGCTAGCGGGGCTTTACAATGAGCAGTTCTTC
CDR3 protein: CASSQDRLAGLYNEQFF

J gene: TRBJ2-2
V gene: TRBV5-5
D gene: .
clone size: many
CDR3 DNA: TGTGCCAGCAGCCCGACAGGCGGTGACACCGGGGAGCTGTTTTTT
CDR3 protein: CASSPTGGDTGELFF

J gene: TRBJ2-5
V gene: TRBV3-1
D gene: .
clone size: .
CDR3 DNA: TGTGCCAGCAGCCAATTGTGGGGGACCCAGTACTTC
CDR3 protein: CASSQLWGTQYF

J gene: TRBJ1-1
V gene: TRBV28
D gene: TRBD1
clone size: few
CDR3 DNA: TGTGCCAGCACTAACCCACCGGGACAGGGGCCCGTCATGAACACTGAAGCTTTCTTT
CDR3 protein: CASTNPPGQGPVMNTEAFF

J gene: TRBJ2-3
V gene: TRBV12-3/TRBV12-4
D gene: .
clone size: few
CDR3 DNA: TGTGCCAGCAAACTAGGGGTTTCAGATACGCAGTATTTT
CDR3 protein: CASKLGVSDTQYF

J gene: TRBJ2-1
V gene: TRBV5-1
D gene: .
clone size: .
CDR3 DNA: TGCGCCAGCACCTTGGCAGGGACACGGAATGAGCAGTTCTTC
CDR3 protein: CASTLAGTRNEQFF

J gene: TRBJ2-1
V gene: TRBV27
D gene: .
clone size: .
CDR3 DNA: TGTGCCAGCAGTTTATCGATGGGGGCTTATGAGCAGTTCTTC
CDR3 protein: CASSLSMGAYEQFF

J gene: TRBJ2-3
V gene: TRBV7-7
D gene: TRBD1
clone size: .
CDR3 DNA: TGTGCTAGCAGCCGACAGGGTGCGGCAGATACGCAGTATTTT
CDR3 protein: CASSRQGAADTQYF

J gene: TRBJ2-1
V gene: TRBV20-1
D gene: .
clone size: few
CDR3 DNA: TGCAGTGCTAGCACTAGCTTGATCAATGAGCAGTTCTTC
CDR3 protein: CSASTSLINEQFF

J gene: TRBJ1-6
V gene: TRBV12-3/TRBV12-4
D gene: TRBD1
clone size: few
CDR3 DNA: TGTGCCAGCAGAGGACAGGGGACAAATTCACCCCTCCACTTT
CDR3 protein: CASRGQGTNSPLHF

J gene: TRBJ2-1
V gene: TRBV7-2
D gene: TRBD2
clone size: few
CDR3 DNA: TGTGCCAGCAGTTTAGTAGCGGGAGGGCCTTATGAGCAGTTCTTC
CDR3 protein: CASSLVAGGPYEQFF

J gene: TRBJ2-7
V gene: TRBV20-1
D gene: TRBD2
clone size: few
CDR3 DNA: TGCAGTGCTAGAGTTGGGGAGGGGAACTACGAGCAGTACTTC
CDR3 protein: CSARVGEGNYEQYF

J gene: TRBJ2-1
V gene: TRBV3-1
D gene: TRBD2
clone size: .
CDR3 DNA: TGTGCCAGCAGCCAACTCTGGGGGCCTAGCGGGGACAATGAGCAGTTCTTC
CDR3 protein: CASSQLWGPSGDNEQFF

J gene: TRBJ2-7
V gene: TRBV3-1
D gene: .
clone size: .
CDR3 DNA: TGTGCCAGCAGCCAAGTACCCCACCAAGGAGAGCAGTACTTC
CDR3 protein: CASSQVPHQGEQYF

J gene: TRBJ2-7
V gene: TRBV7-9
D gene: .
clone size: .
CDR3 DNA: TGTGCCAGCAGCCTCCGGAATTACCGTTACGACGAGCAGTACTTC
CDR3 protein: CASSLRNYRYDEQYF

J gene: TRBJ2-5
V gene: TRBV12-3/TRBV12-4
D gene: .
clone size: many
CDR3 DNA: TGTGCCAGCACTAATCTAGGGACAGAGACCCAGTACTTC
CDR3 protein: CASTNLGTETQYF

J gene: TRBJ2-1
V gene: TRBV20-1
D gene: TRBD2
clone size: few
CDR3 DNA: TGCAGTGCTAGAGCAATAGCGGGAAGTTCCTACAATGAGCAGTTCTTC
CDR3 protein: CSARAIAGSSYNEQFF

J gene: TRBJ1-1
V gene: TRBV5-4
D gene: .
clone size: .
CDR3 DNA: TGTGCCAGCAGCTTGTATCAGGGGCGACCTTTCTTT
CDR3 protein: CASSLYQGRPFF

J gene: TRBJ2-1
V gene: TRBV29-1
D gene: .
clone size: .
CDR3 DNA: TGCAGCGTTGACCGCGGAGCCCCCTACAATGAGCAGTTCTTC
CDR3 protein: CSVDRGAPYNEQFF

J gene: TRBJ1-5
V gene: TRBV27
D gene: .
clone size: .
CDR3 DNA: TGTGCCAGCAGGTACACAGGTGGTAGAGGCAATCAGCCCCAGCATTTT
CDR3 protein: CASRYTGGRGNQPQHF

J gene: TRBJ2-2
V gene: TRBV3-1
D gene: .
clone size: .
CDR3 DNA: TGTGCCAGCAGCCCCCTCCGGGCTCTGGGCACCGGGGAGCTGTTTTTT
CDR3 protein: CASSPLRALGTGELFF

J gene: TRBJ1-6
V gene: TRBV20-1
D gene: TRBD1
clone size: few
CDR3 DNA: TGCAGTGCTAACATCCGACAGGGAATGGATTCACCCCTCCACTTT
CDR3 protein: CSANIRQGMDSPLHF

J gene: TRBJ2-3
V gene: TRBV5-4
D gene: .
clone size: few
CDR3 DNA: TGTGCCAGCAGCATAAGTGGCGCGGGCACAGATACGCAGTATTTT
CDR3 protein: CASSISGAGTDTQYF

J gene: TRBJ1-6
V gene: TRBV4-3
D gene: .
clone size: .
CDR3 DNA: TGCGCCAGCAGCCAAGAACTTAGCAGGGAGTATTCACCCCTCCACTTT
CDR3 protein: CASSQELSREYSPLHF

J gene: TRBJ1-2
V gene: TRBV29-1
D gene: TRBD1
clone size: .
CDR3 DNA: TGCAGCGTTGTAGGCCCAGGGGGCGTTTATGGCTACACCTTC
CDR3 protein: CSVVGPGGVYGYTF

J gene: TRBJ2-5
V gene: TRBV28
D gene: TRBD2
clone size: many
CDR3 DNA: TGTGCCAGCAGGCCCGGGGGGAGGGCGACCCAGTACTTC
CDR3 protein: CASRPGGRATQYF

J gene: TRBJ2-1
V gene: TRBV20-1
D gene: TRBD2
clone size: few
CDR3 DNA: TGCAGTGCTAGAGGAGGTCGGCGGGAGTGGAATGAGCAGTTCTTC
CDR3 protein: CSARGGRREWNEQFF

J gene: TRBJ1-1
V gene: TRBV20-1
D gene: TRBD1
clone size: .
CDR3 DNA: TGCAGTGCTAGCCGACAGGGAGGGACTGAAGCTTTCTTT
CDR3 protein: CSASRQGGTEAFF

J gene: TRBJ1-2
V gene: TRBV20-1
D gene: .
clone size: few
CDR3 DNA: TGCAGTGCTAGAGATACCAGTAACTATGGCTACACCTTC
CDR3 protein: CSARDTSNYGYTF